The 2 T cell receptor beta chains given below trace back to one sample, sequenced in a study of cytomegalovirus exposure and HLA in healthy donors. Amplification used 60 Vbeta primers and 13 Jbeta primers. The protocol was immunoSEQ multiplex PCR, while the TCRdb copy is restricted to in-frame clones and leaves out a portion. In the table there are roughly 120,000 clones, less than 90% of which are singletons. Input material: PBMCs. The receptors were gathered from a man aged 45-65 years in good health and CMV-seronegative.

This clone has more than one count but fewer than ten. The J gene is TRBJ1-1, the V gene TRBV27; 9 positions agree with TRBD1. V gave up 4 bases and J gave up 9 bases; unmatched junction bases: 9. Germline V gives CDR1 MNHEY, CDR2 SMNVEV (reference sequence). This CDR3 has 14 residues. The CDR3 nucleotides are TGTGCCAGCAGTTACGACAGGGGGGGACTCAAAGCTTTCTTT. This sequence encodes CASSYDRGGLKAFF.

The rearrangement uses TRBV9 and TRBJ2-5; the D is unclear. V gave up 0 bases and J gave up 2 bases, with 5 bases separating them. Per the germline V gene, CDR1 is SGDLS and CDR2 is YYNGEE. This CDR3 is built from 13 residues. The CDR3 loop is CASSVGQQETQYF. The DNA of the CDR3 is TGTGCCAGCAGCGTAGGTCAGCAAGAGACCCAGTACTTC.